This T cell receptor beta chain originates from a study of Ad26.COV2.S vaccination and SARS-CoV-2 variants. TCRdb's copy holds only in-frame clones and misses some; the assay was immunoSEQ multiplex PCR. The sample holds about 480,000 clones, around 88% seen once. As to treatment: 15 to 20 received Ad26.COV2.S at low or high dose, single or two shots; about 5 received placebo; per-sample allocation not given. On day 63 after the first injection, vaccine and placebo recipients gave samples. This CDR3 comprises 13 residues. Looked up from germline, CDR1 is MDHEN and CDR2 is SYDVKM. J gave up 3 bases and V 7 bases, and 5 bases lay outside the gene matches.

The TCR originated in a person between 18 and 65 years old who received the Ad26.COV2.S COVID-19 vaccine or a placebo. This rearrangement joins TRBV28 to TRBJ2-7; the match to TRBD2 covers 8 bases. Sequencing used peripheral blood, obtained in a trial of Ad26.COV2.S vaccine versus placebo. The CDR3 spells CASTWAGGYEQYF. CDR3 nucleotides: TGTGCCAGCACGTGGGCGGGAGGCTACGAGCAGTACTTC. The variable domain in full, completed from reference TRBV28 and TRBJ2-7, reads DVKVTQSSRYLVKRTGEKVFLECVQDMDHENMFWYRQDPGLGLRLIYFSYDVKMKEKGDIPEGYSVSREKKERFSLILESASTNQTSMYLCASTWAGGYEQYFGPGTRLTVT.